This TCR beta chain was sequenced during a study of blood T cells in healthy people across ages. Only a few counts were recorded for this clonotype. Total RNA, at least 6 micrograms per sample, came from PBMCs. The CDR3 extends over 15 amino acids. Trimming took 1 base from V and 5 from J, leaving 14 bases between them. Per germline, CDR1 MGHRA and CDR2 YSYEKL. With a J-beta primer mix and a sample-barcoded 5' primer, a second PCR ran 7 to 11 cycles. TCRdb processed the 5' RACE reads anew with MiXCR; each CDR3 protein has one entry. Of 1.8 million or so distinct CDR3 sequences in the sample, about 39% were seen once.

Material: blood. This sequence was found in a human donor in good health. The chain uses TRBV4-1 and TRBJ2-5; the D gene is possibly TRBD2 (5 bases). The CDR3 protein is CASSQVYLPGETQYF. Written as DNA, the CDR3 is TGCGCCAGCAGCCAAGTCTATCTCCCGGGGGAGACCCAGTACTTC.